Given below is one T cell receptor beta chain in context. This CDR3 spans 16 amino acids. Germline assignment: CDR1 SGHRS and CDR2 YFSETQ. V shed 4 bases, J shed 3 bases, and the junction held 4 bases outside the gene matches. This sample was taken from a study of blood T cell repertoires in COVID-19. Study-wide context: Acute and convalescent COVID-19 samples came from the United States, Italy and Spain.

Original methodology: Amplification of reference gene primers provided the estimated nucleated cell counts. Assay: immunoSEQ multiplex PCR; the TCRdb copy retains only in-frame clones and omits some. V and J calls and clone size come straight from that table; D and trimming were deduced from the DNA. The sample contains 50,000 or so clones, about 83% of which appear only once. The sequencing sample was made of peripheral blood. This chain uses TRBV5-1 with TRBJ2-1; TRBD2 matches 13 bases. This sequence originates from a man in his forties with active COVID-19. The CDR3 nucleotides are TGCGCCAGCAGCGGGGGACTAGCGGGAATCTACAATGAGCAGTTCTTC. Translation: CASSGGLAGIYNEQFF.